The 2 T cell receptor beta chains in this list originate from one sample, sequenced in a study of Graves' ophthalmopathy and Graves' hyperthyroidism. CDR3 regions of TCR beta were amplified from RNA transcripts. First-round RT-PCR with HTBI primers preceded a second-round multiplex PCR. TCRdb fed the multiplex PCR reads into MiXCR, producing one record per CDR3 protein. Of 740,000 or so distinct CDR3 sequences in the sample, approximately 40% were seen once. The sample consisted of peripheral blood. Receptors originate from an adult man with Graves' ophthalmopathy.

This clonotype was found once. The chain joins TRBV24-1 to TRBJ1-5; D is undetermined. CDR1 is KGHDR, CDR2 SFDVKD, per germline. The CDR3 runs 14 residues. Between the trimmed V and J ends, which lost 5 bases and 5 bases, there was a span of 12 bases. The CDR3 sequence: CATSADTGDQPQHF. The CDR3 coding sequence is TGTGCCACCAGTGCAGACACCGGGGATCAGCCCCAGCATTTT.

This clonotype has at least ten counts. The chain is built from TRBV7-2 and TRBJ2-7; 7 positions match TRBD2. CDR3 length equals 13 residues. Germline loops: CDR1 SGHTA, CDR2 FQGNSA. V trimming: 1 base; J trimming: 6 bases; junction bases outside the gene matches: 3. The CDR3 DNA is TGTGCCAGCAGCTTAGTGTCGGGGGGCGAGCAGTACTTC. Amino acids: CASSLVSGGEQYF.